The 21 T cell receptor beta chains listed next were all sequenced from one sample in a study of tumor-infiltrating lymphocytes in oesophageal squamous cell carcinoma (dated by TCRdb to 2015 to 2016). Library preparation was by PCR. Sequencing was performed on an Illumina HiSeq 2000. Using fastp trimming at Q25 and MiXCR clonotype assembly, TCRdb reanalyzed the public sequencing data and kept in-frame beta chains. Rows are combined by CDR3 protein, so each entry shows the most common genes and DNA. In this sample the table shows about 21,000 distinct CDR3 sequences, approximately 38% of which occur a single time. Of the sample, around two fifths is held by the ten largest clones. Material: esophageal tumor tissue. The source of these receptors is a male donor with esophageal squamous cell carcinoma.

This chain links TRBV7-3 with TRBJ2-3; TRBD1 or TRBD2 may be the D gene (6 bases each). Per the germline V gene, CDR1 is SGHTA and CDR2 is FQGTGA. V was shortened by 6 bases and J by 6 bases, with 13 bases between the two germline ends. The CDR3 has 13 residues. CDR3 protein: CASRWGAGDTQYF. CDR3 sequence (DNA): TGTGCCAGCAGGTGGGGGGCTGGGGATACGCAGTATTTT. Using reference TRBV7-3 and TRBJ2-3 for the parts outside the CDR3, the full variable domain is GAGVSQTPSNKVTEKGKYVELRCDPISGHTALYWYRQSLGQGPEFLIYFQGTGAADDSGLPNDRFFAVRPEGSVSTLKIQRTERGDSAVYLCASRWGAGDTQYFGPGTRLTVL.

This clonotype is judged medium-sized. V gene TRBV27 combines with J gene TRBJ2-6; D not resolved. CDR3 length: 15 amino acids. V was pared by 3 bases and J by 0 bases, with 6 bases between. CDR1 MNHEY and CDR2 SMNVEV come from the germline V gene (reference sequence). Here the CDR3 DNA reads TGTGCCAGCAGTTTCTGGGGCTCTGGGGCCAACGTCCTGACTTTC. As protein: CASSFWGSGANVLTF.

This clonotype rates as medium-sized. The J gene is TRBJ2-5, the V gene TRBV7-9, with 7 bases that match TRBD2. The CDR3 is 16 amino acids. Germline loops: CDR1 SEHNR, CDR2 FQNEAQ (reference sequence). V shed 5 bases and J 7 bases; nucleotides not matched to a gene: 16. In DNA, the CDR3 is TGTGCCAGCAGCCTCCCCATCGGACTAGGGGTGTGGACCCAGTACTTC. Translating it yields CASSLPIGLGVWTQYF.

Only a few counts were recorded for this clonotype. This sequence joins TRBV7-2 and TRBJ2-1; 15 positions agree with TRBD2. J was trimmed by 9 bases and V by 3 bases; bases with no gene match: 3. Germline lookup yields CDR1 SGHTA and CDR2 FQGNSA. The CDR3 consists of 15 residues. The CDR3 here is CASSFGLAGGGEQFF. Here the CDR3 DNA reads TGTGCCAGCAGCTTTGGACTAGCGGGAGGGGGTGAGCAGTTCTTC.

This chain joins TRBV12-3 or TRBV12-4 and TRBJ2-3; 9 bases line up with TRBD2. The CDR3 is 15 amino acids. V lost 5 bases, J lost 2 bases, and 5 bases stayed unmatched. CDR3 region: CASSKTSGFTDTQYF. CDR3 bases: TGTGCCAGCAGTAAGACTAGCGGATTCACAGATACGCAGTATTTT.

The chain employs TRBV5-5 and TRBJ1-1; weak D call: TRBD1 (6 bases). V dropped 0 bases and J dropped 5 bases, with 17 bases sitting between them. Germline V gene data show CDR1 as SGHKS and CDR2 as YYEKEE (reference sequence). The CDR3 covers 16 residues. The CDR3 DNA sequence: TGTGCCAGCAGCTTGGCGGCTGGGGGCGTAAGGACTGAAGCTTTCTTT. This sequence encodes CASSLAAGGVRTEAFF.

About this clonotype itself: The junction differs from germline at one of its ends, possibly a read error. The V call is TRBV27, the J call TRBJ1-3; no reliable D call. Germline loops: CDR1 MNHEY, CDR2 SMNVEV (reference sequence). This CDR3 is built from 12 residues. CDR3 DNA: TGCACCAGCAGTTTACCCCAAAACACCATATATTTT. It encodes CTSSLPQNTIYF.

This clonotype has a count of ten or more. This sequence joins TRBV28 and TRBJ2-7; 9 nucleotides align to TRBD2. J lost 2 bases, V lost 4 bases, and 9 bases had no gene match. This CDR3 contains 16 residues. From germline, CDR1 is MDHEN and CDR2 SYDVKM. DNA for the CDR3: TGTGCCAGCAGTTCCCCTAATAGCGGGAGTCCCTACGAGCAGTACTTC. Its translation: CASSSPNSGSPYEQYF.

This clonotype was recorded many times. One junction end disagrees with the germline gene, perhaps due to a read error. This chain connects TRBV10-3 to TRBJ1-6; maybe TRBD1 (6 bases). The CDR3 loop spans 15 amino acids. Germline V gene data show CDR1 as ENHRY and CDR2 as SYGVKD. This chain's CDR3 is CAISESTGYNSPLHF. CDR3 nucleotide sequence: TGTGCCATCAGTGAGTCGACAGGTTATAATTCACCCCTCCACTTC.

At least ten counts were recorded for this clonotype. The J gene is TRBJ1-1, the V gene TRBV27; 10 bases are a match to TRBD1. The ends lost 6 bases at V and 4 bases at J; junction bases unmatched: 11. The CDR3 extends over 16 amino acids. The germline V gene has CDR1 MNHEY and CDR2 SMNVEV (reference sequence). The CDR3 sequence is CASRTGGGLFGTEAFF. CDR3 coding DNA: TGTGCCAGCAGGACAGGGGGCGGGTTGTTTGGCACTGAAGCTTTCTTT.

This clonotype has a count of ten or more. The chain has TRBV4-2 and TRBJ2-2, with D maybe TRBD2 (6 bases). This CDR3 has 15 amino acids. Trimming took off 2 bases at V and 3 bases at J, with 10 bases between the two ends. The V gene's germline CDR1 is LGHNA and CDR2 YNFKEQ. The CDR3 spells CASSQLWEDTGELFF. The CDR3 DNA is TGTGCCAGCAGCCAACTCTGGGAGGACACCGGGGAGCTGTTTTTT.

The chain is built from TRBV7-6 and TRBJ2-6; D is ambiguous. The J call may be wrong; the DNA end is better matched by TRBJ2-7. The CDR3 runs to 15 residues. Germline CDR1 reads SGHVS; CDR2 reads FNYEAQ. CDR3 DNA sequence: TGTGCCAGCAGTTTAACGGTCCAGGTAAACCACGAGCAGTACTTC. Translating gives CASSLTVQVNHEQYF.

This clonotype was counted at least ten times. V and J are TRBV7-9 and TRBJ2-7; TRBD1 matches at 11 bases. The CDR3 is 14 amino acids. The germline V gene has CDR1 SEHNR and CDR2 FQNEAQ (reference sequence). The V and J ends lost 6 bases and 0 bases, in that order; junction bases with no gene match: 1. CDR3 DNA sequence: TGTGCCAGCAGAGGACAGGGGGCCTCCTACGAGCAGTACTTC. Protein product: CASRGQGASYEQYF.

This chain joins TRBV7-9 and TRBJ2-4, with 10 bases that match TRBD1. The DNA end lines up better with TRBJ2-7; the J call may be wrong. The CDR3 has 17 amino acids. Germline loops: CDR1 SEHNR, CDR2 FQNEAQ (reference sequence). CDR3 DNA sequence: TGTGCCAGCAGCTTTCGGCTGGGCGGGACAGGGGTCCGCGAGCAGTACTTC. Amino acids: CASSFRLGGTGVREQYF.

At least ten counts were recorded for this clonotype. The gene calls are TRBV24-1 and TRBJ2-5; 9 bases match TRBD1. In germline, CDR1 is KGHDR, CDR2 SFDVKD. Trimming removed 5 bases from V and 9 bases from J; junction bases left unmatched: 15. There are 16 residues in the CDR3. This CDR3 is CATSGSGTGLSRAQYF. The CDR3 nucleotides read TGTGCCACCAGTGGTTCCGGGACAGGGCTCTCCCGGGCCCAGTACTTC.

A word on this clonotype: A much bigger clone sits one base away, suggesting this may be a read error. The rearrangement links TRBV2 to TRBJ2-4; a possible D gene is TRBD1 (5 bases). The J call may not be correct, given that the DNA end is closer to TRBJ2-7. The length of the CDR3 is 13 residues. Per germline, CDR1 SNHLY and CDR2 FYNNEI. The CDR3 DNA sequence: TGTGCCAACAAAAGGGGTTACAACGCCGAGCAGTACTTC. Translating it yields CANKRGYNAEQYF.

This clonotype was observed at least ten times. The genes are TRBV5-1 and TRBJ1-2; D is unclear. There are 13 residues in the CDR3. Germline V gene sequence: CDR1 SGHRS, CDR2 YFSETQ. The germline V and J ends were trimmed by 1 base and 4 bases, with 8 bases remaining between them. CDR3 protein: CASSLFNSYGYTF. The CDR3 DNA follows: TGCGCCAGCAGCTTGTTTAATTCCTATGGCTACACCTTC.

This clonotype has a count of ten or more. The chain links TRBV25-1 to TRBJ2-1, with a possible D match to TRBD2 (6 bases). Germline assignment: CDR1 MGHDK and CDR2 SYGVNS. Trimming pared 0 bases from V and 3 bases from J, leaving 12 bases between. The CDR3 spans 16 residues. DNA of the CDR3: TGTGCCAGCAGTGAATACCAGGCGGGACTCTACAATGAGCAGTTCTTC. It codes for CASSEYQAGLYNEQFF.

Of note for this clonotype: The conserved final phenylalanine or tryptophan is absent from the CDR3, which likely points to a read error. The DNA is omitted, as the CDR3 cannot be located on it reliably, and the CDR3 follows TCRdb's listing. The chain carries TRBV25-1 and TRBJ2-3. 13 amino acids form the CDR3, both terminal residues included. CDR1 MGHDK and CDR2 SYGVNS come from the germline V gene. This CDR3 is CASRHGGGYTFGS.

This clonotype was observed once. The gene calls are TRBV7-2 and TRBJ1-4; the match to TRBD1 covers 8 bases. The CDR3 is 17 residues long. The germline V gene encodes CDR1 SGHTA and CDR2 FQGNSA. V gave up 5 bases and J gave up 11 bases; unmatched junction bases: 19. The CDR3 here is CASSLHPPGTGLEKLFF. The CDR3 region has the DNA TGTGCCAGCAGCCTCCACCCCCCCGGGACAGGACTTGAGAAACTGTTTTTT.

Judged by abundance, this clonotype is large. The rearrangement links TRBV6-1 to TRBJ2-1; D is unresolved. The germline V gene encodes CDR1 MNHNS and CDR2 SASEGT. V was cut by 5 bases and J by 0 bases, with 8 bases left in between. This CDR3 contains 14 residues. The CDR3 coding sequence is TGTGCCAGCAGTCCACTGGTCTCCTACAATGAGCAGTTCTTC. It codes for CASSPLVSYNEQFF.